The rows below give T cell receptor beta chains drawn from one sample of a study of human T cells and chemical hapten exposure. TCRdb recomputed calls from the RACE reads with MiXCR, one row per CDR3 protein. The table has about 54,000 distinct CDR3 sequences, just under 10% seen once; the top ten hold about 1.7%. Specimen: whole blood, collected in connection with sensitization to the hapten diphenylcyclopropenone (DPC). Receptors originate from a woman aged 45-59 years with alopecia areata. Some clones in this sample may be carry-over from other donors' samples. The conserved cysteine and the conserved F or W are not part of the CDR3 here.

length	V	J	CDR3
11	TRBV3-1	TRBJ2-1	ASSQDPWGEQF
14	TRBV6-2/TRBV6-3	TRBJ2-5	ASSSNRRSLQETQY
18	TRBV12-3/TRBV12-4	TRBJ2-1	ASSSGPSGKEDLSYNEQF
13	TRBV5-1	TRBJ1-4	ASSLGQSTNEKLF
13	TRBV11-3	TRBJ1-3	ASSSGVISGNTIY
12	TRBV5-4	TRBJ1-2	ASSVGQGANGYT
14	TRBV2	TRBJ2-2	ASSEARSGITGELF
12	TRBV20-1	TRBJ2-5	GARLGTDQETQY
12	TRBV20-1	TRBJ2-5	SARPTSGSETQY
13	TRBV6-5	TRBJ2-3	ASSLYRARTDTQY
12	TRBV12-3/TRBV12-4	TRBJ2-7	ASSLIGGHDEQY
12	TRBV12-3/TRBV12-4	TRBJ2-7	ASSLPRAVNEQY
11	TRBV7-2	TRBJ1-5	ASSPEPRQPQH
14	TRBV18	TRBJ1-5	ASSPRTEYSNQPQH
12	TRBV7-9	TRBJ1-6	ASSLLSSNSPLH
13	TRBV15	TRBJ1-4	ATSLSLATNEKLF
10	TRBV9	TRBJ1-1	ASRRENTEAF
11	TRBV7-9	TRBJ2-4	ASSLAPKNIQY
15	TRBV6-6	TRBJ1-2	ASSYRWDRGTDYGYT
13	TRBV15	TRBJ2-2	ATSPNRISTGELF
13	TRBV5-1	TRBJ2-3	ASSLASLGTHTQY
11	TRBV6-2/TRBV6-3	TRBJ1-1	ASSGTENTEAF
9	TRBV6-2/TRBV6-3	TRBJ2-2	ASSYPGELF
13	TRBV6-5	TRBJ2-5	ASSYARASRETQY
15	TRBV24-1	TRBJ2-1	ATSDPSGGGLYNEQF
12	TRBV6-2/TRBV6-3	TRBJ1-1	VSSRPRGDTEAF
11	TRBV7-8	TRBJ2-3	ASSPNTADTQY
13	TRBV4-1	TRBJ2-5	ASSQGPGGQETQY
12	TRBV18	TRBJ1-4	ASSPPDGNEKLF
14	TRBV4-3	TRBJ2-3	ASSRGDARGADTQY
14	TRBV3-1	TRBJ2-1	ASSQEGRARYNEQF
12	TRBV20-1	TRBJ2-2	SAMGPSNGGELF
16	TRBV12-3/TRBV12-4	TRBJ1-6	ASSFMGRGVAYNSPLH
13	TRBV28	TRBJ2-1	ASSSHWAGGNEQF
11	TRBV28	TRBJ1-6	ASRGGHGSPLH
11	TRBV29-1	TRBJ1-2	SVDRVDDYGYT
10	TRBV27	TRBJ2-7	ASSFGGGEQY
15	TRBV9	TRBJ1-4	ASCPGRGFATNEKLF
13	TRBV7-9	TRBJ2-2	ASSNPGQRTGELF
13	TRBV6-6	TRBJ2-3	ASSMTGADTDTQY
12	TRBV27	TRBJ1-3	ASSLVGPGATIY
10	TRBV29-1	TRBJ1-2	SVTDAKYGYT
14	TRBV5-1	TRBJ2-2	ASSLLGTENTGELF
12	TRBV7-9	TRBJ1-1	ASSFGGFNTEAF
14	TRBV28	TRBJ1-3	ASSPHGTGTGNTIY
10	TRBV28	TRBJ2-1	ASSLALAGQF
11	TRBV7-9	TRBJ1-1	ASERQGNTEAF
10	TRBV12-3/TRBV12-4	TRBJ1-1	ASSYNTGEAF
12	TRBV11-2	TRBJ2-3	ASSPGQGAGTQY
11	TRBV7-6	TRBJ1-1	ASSFNSQGEAF
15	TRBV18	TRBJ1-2	ASSPTGTTGVSYGYT
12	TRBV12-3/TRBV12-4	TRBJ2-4	ASSLAPAGSIQY
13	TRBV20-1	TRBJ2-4	SAPGRGSAKNIQY
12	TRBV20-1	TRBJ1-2	SARDPGGGYGYT
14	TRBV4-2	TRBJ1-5	ASSPRTGGVHQPQH